The 24 T cell receptor beta chains listed next were all sequenced from one sample in a study of cytomegalovirus exposure and HLA in healthy donors. Primers: 60 Vbeta forward and 13 Jbeta reverse. The protocol was immunoSEQ multiplex PCR, while the TCRdb copy is restricted to in-frame clones and leaves out a portion. This sample has about 100,000 clones, with around 74% found just once. Sequencing was done on a sample of PBMCs. Receptor source: a man aged 40-49 years in good health and CMV-seropositive.

This clone was seen only a few times. The chain combines TRBV5-6 with TRBJ2-7; 10 nucleotides align to TRBD2. The germline CDR1 and CDR2 sequences are SGHDT and YYEEEE. V gave up 0 bases and J gave up 12 bases; unmatched junction bases: 9. The CDR3 runs 14 residues. CDR3 in DNA: TGTGCCAGCAGCTTGGGAAGCGGGGGGGCCAATCCGTACTTC. Its translation is CASSLGSGGANPYF.

The chain uses TRBV9 and TRBJ2-1, with TRBD1 matching over 7 bases. J was trimmed by 4 bases and V by 2 bases; bases with no gene match: 3. This CDR3 contains 14 residues. Germline V CDR1 and CDR2: SGDLS, YYNGEE. The CDR3 coding sequence is TGTGCCAGCAGCGTGGGACAGACTTACAATGAGCAGTTCTTC. This translates into CASSVGQTYNEQFF.

This clone occurred a few times. The identical CDR3 is also encoded by other nucleotide sequences in the sample. The chain couples TRBV2 to TRBJ1-1; no clear D. CDR1 SNHLY and CDR2 FYNNEI come from the germline V gene. The V end was cut by 4 bases, the J end by 5 bases, with 11 bases between. This CDR3 spans 13 amino acids. The CDR3 DNA sequence: TGTGCCAGCAGTGTGGGCGCGGGTACTGAAGCTTTCTTT. It translates to CASSVGAGTEAFF.

The V gene is TRBV5-1, the J gene TRBJ2-7, with 9 bases matching TRBD2. The CDR3 is 16 residues long. The germline V gene encodes CDR1 SGHRS and CDR2 YFSETQ. The J segment lost 0 bases and the V segment lost 3 bases, leaving 7 bases of the junction unmatched. The CDR3 nucleotides are TGCGCCAGCAGCTACGACACTAGCGGGTTCTCCTACGAGCAGTACTTC. It yields the protein CASSYDTSGFSYEQYF.

The chain is built from TRBV5-1 and TRBJ1-5; 7 bases fit TRBD1. V shed 7 bases, J shed 2 bases, and the junction held 12 bases outside the gene matches. This CDR3 spans 16 amino acids. Germline CDR1 SGHRS, CDR2 YFSETQ. CDR3 protein: CASGIRQGLGNQPQHF. CDR3 DNA sequence: TGCGCCAGCGGAATCAGACAGGGACTGGGCAATCAGCCCCAGCATTTT.

The gene calls are TRBV19 and TRBJ1-1; unclear D gene. This CDR3 has 14 residues. Per germline, CDR1 LNHDA and CDR2 SQIVND (reference sequence). V was cut by 5 bases and J by 1 base, with 11 bases left in between. CDR3 coding DNA: TGTGCCAGTAGTCCGGGGTGGGGGAACACTGAAGCTTTCTTT. This gives the protein CASSPGWGNTEAFF.

This clone was counted only a few times. The chain couples TRBV19 to TRBJ1-1, with 8 bases fitting TRBD1. CDR1 and CDR2 (germline): LNHDA, SQIVND (reference sequence). V was clipped by 5 bases and J by 3 bases; unmatched bases: 8. This CDR3 has 15 amino acids. The CDR3 is CASSAPGGADTEAFF. CDR3 nucleotide sequence: TGTGCCAGTAGTGCTCCAGGGGGCGCGGACACTGAAGCTTTCTTT.

CDR3 residues: CASRVEGPLAEQYF. CDR3 DNA: TGTGCCAGCAGGGTCGAGGGTCCGTTGGCCGAGCAGTACTTC. This sequence joins TRBV2 and TRBJ2-5; TRBD2 might be the D (5 bases). The J call may be wrong; the DNA end is better matched by TRBJ2-7. Germline CDR1 and CDR2: SNHLY and FYNNEI. This CDR3 spans 14 amino acids.

J is TRBJ2-2 and V is TRBV12-5; 9 nucleotides line up with TRBD1. Germline trimming cut 2 bases from V and 3 bases from J; bases unmatched to any gene: 10. Germline V lookup: CDR1 LGHNT, CDR2 FRNRAP. This CDR3 is built from 18 residues. Written as DNA, the CDR3 is TGTGCTAGTGGTTTGCTTTGGACAGGGGTAGGCGACACCGGGGAGCTGTTTTTT. This encodes CASGLLWTGVGDTGELFF.

The chain couples TRBV29-1 to TRBJ1-2; TRBD1 matches at 9 bases. V was clipped by 8 bases and J by 5 bases; unmatched bases: 6. The germline V gene encodes CDR1 SQVTM and CDR2 ANQGSEA. This CDR3 has 12 residues. The CDR3 DNA reads as TGCAGCTCCCGGGACAGGGAGTATGGCTACACCTTC. This codes for CSSRDREYGYTF.

The chain employs TRBV10-2 and TRBJ1-1; TRBD1 agrees at 7 bases. The CDR3 sequence is 12 residues long. Germline V gene data show CDR1 as WSHSY and CDR2 as SAAADI. The V gene end was trimmed by 8 bases and the J gene end by 6 bases; junction bases not matched to a gene: 6. The CDR3 loop reads CASRQGDAEAFF. The DNA of the CDR3 is TGCGCCAGCCGGCAGGGGGACGCTGAAGCTTTCTTT.

The rearrangement uses TRBV5-6 and TRBJ2-3; TRBD2 aligns across 11 bases. The CDR3 is 16 amino acids. J lost 4 bases, V lost 0 bases, and 4 bases had no gene match. In germline, CDR1 is SGHDT, CDR2 YYEEEE. This chain's CDR3 is CASSLGPGLAADTQYF. DNA for the CDR3: TGTGCCAGCAGCTTGGGGCCGGGACTAGCGGCAGATACGCAGTATTTT. Based on the CDR3 plus reference TRBV5-6 and TRBJ2-3, the full variable domain is DAGVTQSPTHLIKTRGQQVTLRCSPKSGHDTVSWYQQALGQGPQFIFQYYEEEERQRGNFPDRFSGHQFPNYSSELNVNALLLGDSALYLCASSLGPGLAADTQYFGPGTRLTVL.

The rearrangement links TRBV19 to TRBJ1-5; 9 bases line up with TRBD1. Germline lookup yields CDR1 LNHDA and CDR2 SQIVND (reference sequence). V lost 0 bases and J lost 3; bases outside the gene matches: 6. There are 17 residues in the CDR3. CDR3 sequence (DNA): TGTGCCAGTAGTATAGATCTAGGGACAGGGAACAATCAGCCCCAGCATTTT. This encodes CASSIDLGTGNNQPQHF. The complete variable domain, with remaining parts taken from reference TRBV19 and TRBJ1-5, reads DGGITQSPKYLFRKEGQNVTLSCEQNLNHDAMYWYRQDPGQGLRLIYYSQIVNDFQKGDIAEGYSVSREKKESFPLTVTSAQKNPTAFYLCASSIDLGTGNNQPQHFGDGTRLSIL.

The chain recombines TRBV4-3 with TRBJ1-2, with D tentatively TRBD1 (5 bases). This CDR3 comprises 15 residues. Germline V gives CDR1 LGHNA, CDR2 YSLEER. Deletions cut 1 base from V and 7 bases from J, with 16 bases between. The CDR3: CASSQAAGMVGGYTF. The CDR3 DNA sequence: TGCGCCAGCAGCCAAGCGGCAGGGATGGTTGGTGGCTACACCTTC.

DNA for the CDR3: TGCGCCAGCAGCAACCTACAGGGAGGGACGCAGTATTTT. This codes for CASSNLQGGTQYF. The chain is built from TRBV5-1 and TRBJ2-3; weak D call: TRBD2 (7 bases). V dropped 4 bases and J dropped 9 bases, with 15 bases sitting between them. Germline V gene data show CDR1 as SGHRS and CDR2 as YFSETQ. The CDR3 is 13 amino acids.

This chain uses TRBV30 with TRBJ2-5; 12 bases map to TRBD2. The V gene's germline CDR1 is GTSNPN and CDR2 SVGIG (reference sequence). The CDR3 length is 14 residues. Trimming cost V 4 bases and J 4 bases; bases outside gene matches: 4. The CDR3: CAWTSGRASETQYF. CDR3 in DNA: TGTGCCTGGACTAGCGGGAGGGCATCAGAGACCCAGTACTTC.

The DNA for the CDR3 is TGTGCCAGCACCCTAAGTCATACTGAGCAGTTCTTC. It codes for CASTLSHTEQFF. The genes are TRBV28 and TRBJ2-1; no clear D gene. Per germline, CDR1 MDHEN and CDR2 SYDVKM. V lost 7 bases, J lost 9 bases, and 13 bases lay in between. CDR3 length: 12 amino acids.

V is TRBV29-1 and J is TRBJ1-2; D gene ambiguous. Germline V gene lookup returns CDR1 SQVTM and CDR2 ANQGSEA. CDR3 size: 12 residues. Trimming left V 0 bases short and J 5 bases short, with 7 bases between. The CDR3 here is CSVEDSGYGYTF. For the CDR3, the DNA is TGCAGCGTTGAAGACTCAGGTTATGGCTACACCTTC.

With regard to this clone: The junction does not match germline at one end; this may be a read error. The V gene is TRBV7-7, the J gene TRBJ2-5; 8 nucleotides align to TRBD2. The CDR3 has 17 amino acids. CDR1 SSHAT and CDR2 FNYEAQ come from the germline V gene (reference sequence). The DNA of the CDR3 is TGTGCTAGCAGCGCCCGCTTGGGGCGGGGGGCCCAAGAGACCCAGTACTTC. Translated, it gives CASSARLGRGAQETQYF.

This clone was observed a handful of times. The chain links TRBV29-1 to TRBJ2-5; a possible D gene is TRBD1 (6 bases). This CDR3 has 12 residues. Germline assignment: CDR1 SQVTM and CDR2 ANQGSEA. Trimming left V 5 bases short and J 4 bases short, with 11 bases between. As DNA, the CDR3 is TGCAGCGTTACTACAGGGTCAGAGACCCAGTACTTC. Translating it yields CSVTTGSETQYF.

This sequence joins TRBV29-1 and TRBJ2-3; D gene uncertain. V lost 0 bases to trimming and J lost 4 bases, with 11 bases between them. Germline V gene sequence: CDR1 SQVTM, CDR2 ANQGSEA. The CDR3 consists of 14 residues. As DNA, the CDR3 is TGCAGCGTTGAAGATCCGGCAGGCGCAGATACGCAGTATTTT. Its protein is CSVEDPAGADTQYF.

The chain couples TRBV19 to TRBJ1-2; 8 bases are shared with TRBD1. Germline V lookup: CDR1 LNHDA, CDR2 SQIVND (reference sequence). CDR3 length: 14 residues. J lost 5 bases, V lost 5 bases, and 7 bases had no gene match. The CDR3 region has the DNA TGTGCCAGTAGTTTCGGGACAGGCCTATATGGCTACACCTTC. This codes for CASSFGTGLYGYTF.

This chain joins TRBV28 and TRBJ1-2, with 7 bases identical to TRBD1. V was clipped by 8 bases and J by 11 bases; unmatched bases: 8. This CDR3 has 11 residues. Germline assignment: CDR1 MDHEN and CDR2 SYDVKM. In DNA form, the CDR3 reads TGTGCCAGCCGGACAGGCCCAGCTTACACCTTC. Amino acids: CASRTGPAYTF.

The table lists this clone with a few counts. The CDR3 is CASSLPDTATSGANVLTF. CDR3 coding DNA: TGTGCCAGCAGCCTCCCGGACACTGCCACCTCTGGGGCCAACGTCCTGACTTTC. This chain links TRBV7-9 with TRBJ2-6; tentative D call: TRBD1 (5 bases). This CDR3 region has 18 residues. Trimming pared 5 bases from V and 0 bases from J, leaving 17 bases between. Germline values: CDR1 SEHNR, CDR2 FQNEAQ (reference sequence).